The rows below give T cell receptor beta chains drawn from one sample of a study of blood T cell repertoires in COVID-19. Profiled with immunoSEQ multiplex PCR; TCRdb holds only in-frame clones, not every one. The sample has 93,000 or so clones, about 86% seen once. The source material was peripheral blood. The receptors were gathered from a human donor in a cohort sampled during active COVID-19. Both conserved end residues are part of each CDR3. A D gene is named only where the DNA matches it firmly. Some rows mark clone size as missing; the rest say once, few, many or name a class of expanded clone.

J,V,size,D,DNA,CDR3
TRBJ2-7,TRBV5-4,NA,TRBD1,TGTGCCAGCAGGGCCCTTGGACAGGGGCTCTCCTACGAGCAGTACTTC,CASRALGQGLSYEQYF
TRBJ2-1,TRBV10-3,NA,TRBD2,TGTGCCATCAGCACCGGGACTAGCGGATTTTACAATGAGCAGTTCTTC,CAISTGTSGFYNEQFF
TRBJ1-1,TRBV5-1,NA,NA,TGCGCCAGTCGGTCAGGGGACACTGAAGCTTTCTTT,CASRSGDTEAFF
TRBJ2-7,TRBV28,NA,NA,TGTGCCAGCAGTCCAGACTACGAGCAGTACTTC,CASSPDYEQYF
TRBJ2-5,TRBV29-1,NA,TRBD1,TGCAGCGTGTCGCGGGGACAGGCCCTTGGAGGGGAGACCCAGTACTTC,CSVSRGQALGGETQYF
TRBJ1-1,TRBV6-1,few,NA,TGTGCCAGCAGTGAAAGGGGGTTTTACACTGAAGCTTTCTTT,CASSERGFYTEAFF
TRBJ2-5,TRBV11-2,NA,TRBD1,TGTGCCAGCACACCCGGGACAGCAAAGAGGCCACAAGAGACCCAGTACTTC,CASTPGTAKRPQETQYF
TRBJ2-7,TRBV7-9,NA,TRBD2,TGTGCCAGCAGCCCACTAGCGGGCCTCGCCTACGAGCAGTACTTC,CASSPLAGLAYEQYF
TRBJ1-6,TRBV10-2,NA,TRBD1,TGCGCCAGCAGTGATCCGGGGACAGGGAATTCACCCCTCCACTTT,CASSDPGTGNSPLHF
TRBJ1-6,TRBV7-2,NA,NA,TGTGCCAGCAGCACGAGAGGGGGGGCCCAGGGAAATTCACCCCTCCACTTT,CASSTRGGAQGNSPLHF
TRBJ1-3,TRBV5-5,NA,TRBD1,TGTGCCAGCAGCTTGAATTGGGACAGGGCAAACACCATATATTTT,CASSLNWDRANTIYF
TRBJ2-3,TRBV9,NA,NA,TGTGCCAGCAGCGTAGAGGGAGGGGGTTCTTCTAGCACAGATACGCAGTATTTT,CASSVEGGGSSSTDTQYF
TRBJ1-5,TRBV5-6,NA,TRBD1,TGTGCCAGCAGCTTCGGACAGGGCAGTCGCAATCAGCCCCAGCATTTT,CASSFGQGSRNQPQHF
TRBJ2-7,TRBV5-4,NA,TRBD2,TGTGCCAGCAGCAGTAGCGGGAGGGGCTCCTACGAGCAGTACTTC,CASSSSGRGSYEQYF
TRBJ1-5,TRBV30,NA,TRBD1,TGTGCCTGGAGTGTAGGGACAGGGGGACTTCAGCCCCAGCATTTT,CAWSVGTGGLQPQHF
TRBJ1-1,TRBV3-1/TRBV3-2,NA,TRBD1,TGTGCCAGCAGCCATACAGGGACAGTTCCGGCTTTCTTT,CASSHTGTVPAFF
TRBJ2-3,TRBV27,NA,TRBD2,TGTGCCAGCAGTGATCAGAGGCGGGGGGGCACAGATACGCAGTATTTT,CASSDQRRGGTDTQYF
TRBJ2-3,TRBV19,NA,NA,TGTGCCAGTAGTAAGGGGGGCACAGATACGCAGTATTTT,CASSKGGTDTQYF
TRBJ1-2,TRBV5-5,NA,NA,TGTGCCAGCAGCCCTGGGGGGAGCAACTATGGCTACACCTTC,CASSPGGSNYGYTF
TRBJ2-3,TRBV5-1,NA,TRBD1,TGCGCCAGCAGCCCGGACAGGGGGAGTGTAGATACGCAGTATTTT,CASSPDRGSVDTQYF
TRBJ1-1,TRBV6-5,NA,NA,TGTGCCAGCAGTTATTTAGAGGGTGAAGCTTTCTTT,CASSYLEGEAFF